Each of the 17 T cell receptor beta chains below was sequenced from the same sample in a study of cytomegalovirus exposure and HLA in healthy donors. PCR amplification relied on 60 Vbeta primers (plus 13 Jbeta primers). Sequenced by immunoSEQ multiplex PCR; TCRdb stores in-frame clones only, minus some. The sample holds some 140,000 clones, around 77% seen once. The specimen was PBMCs. The receptors stem from a woman aged 55-75 years in good health and CMV-seronegative.

The chain recombines TRBV28 with TRBJ2-7; TRBD2 aligns across 7 bases. The V gene's germline CDR1 is MDHEN and CDR2 SYDVKM. This CDR3 spans 13 amino acids. The J segment lost 11 bases and the V segment lost 6 bases, leaving 13 bases of the junction unmatched. Here the CDR3 reads CASSPPGWGGEYF. CDR3 bases: TGTGCCAGCAGCCCGCCAGGGTGGGGGGGGGAGTACTTC.

The CDR3 region is CASSSGGAWGQPQHF. The CDR3 region has the DNA TGTGCCAGCAGTTCAGGGGGCGCGTGGGGTCAGCCCCAGCATTTT. The V call is TRBV28, the J call TRBJ1-5; 8 bases agree with TRBD1. V gave up 4 bases and J gave up 6 bases; unmatched junction bases: 8. CDR3 length: 15 residues. Germline loops: CDR1 MDHEN, CDR2 SYDVKM.

The chain couples TRBV5-4 to TRBJ1-1; 7 nucleotides align to TRBD1. This CDR3 is built from 15 residues. Germline CDR1 reads SGHNT; CDR2 reads YYREEE (reference sequence). The trim removed 4 bases at V and 1 base at J, leaving 7 bases unmatched. CDR3 DNA: TGTGCCAGCAGCCCGTCAGGGGGGAGGAACACTGAAGCTTTCTTT. Its protein product is CASSPSGGRNTEAFF.

The chain couples TRBV4-1 to TRBJ2-1, with 10 bases lining up with TRBD1. With 4 bases clipped from V and 8 bases from J, the junction kept 5 bases outside the gene matches. CDR1 is MGHRA, CDR2 YSYEKL, per germline. This CDR3 region has 14 residues. CDR3 protein: CASSPGQGRDEQFF. The CDR3 coding sequence is TGCGCCAGCAGCCCGGGACAGGGGCGCGATGAGCAGTTCTTC.

V usage is TRBV19 and J usage is TRBJ2-7, with 7 bases aligning to TRBD2. Germline CDR1 and CDR2: LNHDA and SQIVND (reference sequence). The CDR3 contains 15 residues. J gave up 7 bases and V 4 bases, and 13 bases lay outside the gene matches. Written as DNA, the CDR3 is TGTGCCAGTAGTAACCTCCCGGCCCCCGGGGGGGAGCAGTACTTC. It yields the protein CASSNLPAPGGEQYF.

The J gene is TRBJ1-2, the V gene TRBV5-1; TRBD1 is a possible D gene (6 bases). This CDR3 comprises 14 residues. Trimming shortened V by 0 bases and J by 6 bases, and 12 bases separated the two germline ends. CDR1 and CDR2 from the germline V gene are SGHRS and YFSETQ. The CDR3 region has the DNA TGCGCCAGCAGCTTGGCTTGGACAGAGAATGGCTACACCTTC. Translation: CASSLAWTENGYTF.

The V call is TRBV2, the J call TRBJ2-5; 12 positions agree with TRBD2. The V gene end was trimmed by 6 bases and the J gene end by 4 bases; junction bases not matched to a gene: 9. The CDR3 spans 16 residues. Germline lookup yields CDR1 SNHLY and CDR2 FYNNEI. CDR3 in DNA: TGTGCCAGCAGGAGCTTTGCGACTAGCGGGAGAGAGACCCAGTACTTC. It is translated as CASRSFATSGRETQYF.

This clone was seen just once. The V and J genes are TRBV29-1 and TRBJ2-3; maybe TRBD2 (5 bases). Germline V gene data show CDR1 as SQVTM and CDR2 as ANQGSEA. Deletions cut 8 bases from V and 0 bases from J, with 21 bases between. The CDR3 is made up of 16 amino acids. The CDR3 spells CSSTSALAVSTDTQYF. The CDR3 nucleotides read TGCAGCTCGACGTCAGCCCTAGCCGTTAGCACAGATACGCAGTATTTT.

The V and J genes are TRBV2 and TRBJ2-3; TRBD2 is a possible D gene (6 bases). Germline V gene data show CDR1 as SNHLY and CDR2 as FYNNEI. V was pared by 8 bases and J by 1 base, with 22 bases between. CDR3 length equals 17 residues. Here the CDR3 reads CASVPRDWGTGTDTQYF. The CDR3 bases are TGTGCCAGCGTACCGCGGGACTGGGGCACGGGCACAGATACGCAGTATTTT.

The chain couples TRBV27 to TRBJ2-7, with 15 bases identical to TRBD2. Trimming took 5 bases from V and 4 from J; bases not matched to a gene: 6. CDR3 size: 16 residues. Germline V gene sequence: CDR1 MNHEY, CDR2 SMNVEV (reference sequence). The CDR3 reads CASSRTGTSGRYEQYF. In DNA, the CDR3 is TGTGCCAGCAGTCGGACAGGGACTAGCGGGAGGTACGAGCAGTACTTC.

Concerning this clone itself: Germline and junction disagree at one end, which may indicate a read error. The CDR3 coding sequence is TGTGCCACTGACGGGGGGAGGAGCAATCAGCTCCAGCATTTT. Translation gives CATDGGRSNQLQHF. The chain joins TRBV15 to TRBJ1-5, with D possibly matching TRBD1 (5 bases). Germline V gene sequence: CDR1 LNHNV, CDR2 YYDKDF (reference sequence). The CDR3 runs 14 residues. Drawing the rest from reference TRBV15 and TRBJ1-5, the complete variable domain is DAMVIQNPRYQVTQFGKPVTLSCSQTLNHNVMYWYQQKSSQAPKLLFHYYDKDFNNEADTPDNFQSRRPNTSFCFLDIRSPGLGDTAMYLCATDGGRSNQLQHFGDGTRLSIL.

Turning to this clone: One end of the junction is discordant with germline, which a read error may explain. Additional DNA sequences in this sample encode the identical CDR3. V gene TRBV7-3 combines with J gene TRBJ2-2; 10 bases map to TRBD2. The CDR3 runs 16 residues. Germline CDR1 and CDR2: SGHTA and FQGTGA. CDR3 region: CASSLLGLAYTGELFF. The CDR3 DNA follows: TGTGCCAGTAGCTTATTGGGACTAGCGTACACCGGGGAGCTGTTTTTT.

The chain uses TRBV6-5 and TRBJ2-3, with D perhaps matching TRBD2 (5 bases). V shed 6 bases and J shed 4 bases, with 11 bases lying between them. Germline loops: CDR1 MNHEY, CDR2 SVGAGI. The CDR3 is made up of 13 amino acids. The CDR3 bases are TGTGCCAGCAGCATTCCGGGGTCAGATACGCAGTATTTT. This encodes CASSIPGSDTQYF.

The rearrangement joins TRBV28 to TRBJ2-1; 8 bases are shared with TRBD2. J was trimmed by 5 bases and V by 5 bases; bases with no gene match: 11. The germline CDR1 and CDR2 sequences are MDHEN and SYDVKM. The CDR3 spans 16 residues. CDR3 amino acids: CASSPLLSGSDNEQFF. For the CDR3, the DNA is TGTGCCAGCAGTCCTCTACTCAGCGGGAGTGACAATGAGCAGTTCTTC. The entire variable domain, with the rest obtained from reference TRBV28 and TRBJ2-1, is as follows: DVKVTQSSRYLVKRTGEKVFLECVQDMDHENMFWYRQDPGLGLRLIYFSYDVKMKEKGDIPEGYSVSREKKERFSLILESASTNQTSMYLCASSPLLSGSDNEQFFGPGTRLTVL.

This clone occurred a few times. V gene TRBV13 combines with J gene TRBJ1-2, with 8 bases aligning to TRBD1. The CDR3 length is 12 residues. The V gene's germline CDR1 is PRHDT and CDR2 FYEKMQ (reference sequence). V dropped 0 bases and J dropped 14; count of bases not matched to a gene: 5. The CDR3 nucleotides read TGTGCCAGCAGCTTAGGGCAGGGGGCGCGAACCTTC. Its protein product is CASSLGQGARTF.

V and J are TRBV6-6 and TRBJ2-3; TRBD2 agrees at 10 bases. The junction had 7 bases not matched to a gene; V was cut back by 7 bases and J by 6 bases. This CDR3 is built from 14 residues. CDR1 and CDR2 (germline): MNHNY, SVGAGI (reference sequence). The CDR3 DNA is TGTGCCAGCACCCCTAGCGGGAGCCAGGATACGCAGTATTTT. This codes for CASTPSGSQDTQYF.

The rearrangement uses TRBV9 and TRBJ2-1; 8 bases are a match to TRBD2. Germline V gene data show CDR1 as SGDLS and CDR2 as YYNGEE. CDR3 length equals 16 residues. J gave up 0 bases and V 7 bases, and 9 bases lay outside the gene matches. CDR3 bases: TGTGCCAGCGGAACGGGAGGGAGGAGCTCCTACAATGAGCAGTTCTTC. It translates to CASGTGGRSSYNEQFF.